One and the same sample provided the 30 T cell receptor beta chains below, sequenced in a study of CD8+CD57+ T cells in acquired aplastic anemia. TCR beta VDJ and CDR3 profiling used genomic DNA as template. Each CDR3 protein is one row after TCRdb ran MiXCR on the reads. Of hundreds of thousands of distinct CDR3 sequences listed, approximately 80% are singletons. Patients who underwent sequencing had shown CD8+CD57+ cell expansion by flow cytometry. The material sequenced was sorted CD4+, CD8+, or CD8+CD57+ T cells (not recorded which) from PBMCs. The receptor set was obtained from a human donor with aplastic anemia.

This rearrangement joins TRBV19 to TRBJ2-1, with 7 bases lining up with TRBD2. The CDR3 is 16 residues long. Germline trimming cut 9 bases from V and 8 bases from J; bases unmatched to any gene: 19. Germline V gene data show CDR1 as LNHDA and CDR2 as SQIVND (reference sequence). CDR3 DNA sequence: TGTGCCAGCAGTTTTACAAGAAGCGGGGAGAGCGATGAGCAGTTCTTC. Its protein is CASSFTRSGESDEQFF.

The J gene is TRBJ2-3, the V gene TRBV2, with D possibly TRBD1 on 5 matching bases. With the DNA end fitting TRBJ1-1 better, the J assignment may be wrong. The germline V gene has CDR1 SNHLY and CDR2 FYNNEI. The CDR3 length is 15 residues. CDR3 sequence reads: CASSESWGRNTEAFF. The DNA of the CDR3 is TGTGCCAGCAGTGAAAGCTGGGGGAGGAACACTGAAGCTTTCTTT.

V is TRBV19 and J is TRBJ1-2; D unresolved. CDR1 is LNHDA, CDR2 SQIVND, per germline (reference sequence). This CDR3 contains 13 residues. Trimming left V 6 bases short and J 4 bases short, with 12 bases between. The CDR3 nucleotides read TGTGCCAGTAGCCCTCAGCGGGCCTATGGCTACACCTTC. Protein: CASSPQRAYGYTF.

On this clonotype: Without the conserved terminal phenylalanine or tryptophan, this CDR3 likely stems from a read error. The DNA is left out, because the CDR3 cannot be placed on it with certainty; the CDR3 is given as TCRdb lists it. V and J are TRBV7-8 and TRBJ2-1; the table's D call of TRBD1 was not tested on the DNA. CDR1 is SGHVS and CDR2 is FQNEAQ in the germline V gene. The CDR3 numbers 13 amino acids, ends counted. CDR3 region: CASSLGGIPEPHY.

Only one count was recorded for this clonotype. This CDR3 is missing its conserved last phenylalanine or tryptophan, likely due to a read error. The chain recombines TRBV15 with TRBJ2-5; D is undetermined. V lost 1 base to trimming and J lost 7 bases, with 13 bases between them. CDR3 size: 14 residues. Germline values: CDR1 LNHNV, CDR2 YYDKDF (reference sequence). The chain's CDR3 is CATSRASRHATQYT. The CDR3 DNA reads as TGTGCCACCAGCAGAGCTAGTCGGCACGCGACCCAGTACACT.

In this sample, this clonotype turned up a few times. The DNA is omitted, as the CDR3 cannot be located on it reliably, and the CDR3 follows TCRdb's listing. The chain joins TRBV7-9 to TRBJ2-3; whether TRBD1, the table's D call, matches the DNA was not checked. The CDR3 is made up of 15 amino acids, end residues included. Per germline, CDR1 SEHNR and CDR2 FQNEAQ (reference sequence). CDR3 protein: CASSLVPGELFFEYF.

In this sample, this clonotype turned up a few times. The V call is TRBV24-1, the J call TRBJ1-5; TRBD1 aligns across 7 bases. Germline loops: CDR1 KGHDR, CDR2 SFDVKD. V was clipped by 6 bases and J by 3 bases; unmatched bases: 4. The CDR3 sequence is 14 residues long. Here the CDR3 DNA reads TGTGCCACCAGTTCACAGGGGTTCAATCAGCCCCAGCATTTT. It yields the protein CATSSQGFNQPQHF.

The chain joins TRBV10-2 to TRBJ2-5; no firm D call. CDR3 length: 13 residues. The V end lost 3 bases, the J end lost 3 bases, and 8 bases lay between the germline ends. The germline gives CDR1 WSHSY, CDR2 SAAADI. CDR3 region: CASSELGKETQYF. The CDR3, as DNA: TGCGCCAGCAGTGAATTAGGAAAAGAGACCCAGTACTTC.

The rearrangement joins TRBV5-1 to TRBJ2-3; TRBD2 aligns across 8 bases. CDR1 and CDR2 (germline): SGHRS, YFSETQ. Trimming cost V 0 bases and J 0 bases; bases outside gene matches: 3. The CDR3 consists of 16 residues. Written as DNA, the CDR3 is TGCGCCAGCAGCTTGGAGCGGGGGCCTAGCACAGATACGCAGTATTTT. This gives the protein CASSLERGPSTDTQYF.

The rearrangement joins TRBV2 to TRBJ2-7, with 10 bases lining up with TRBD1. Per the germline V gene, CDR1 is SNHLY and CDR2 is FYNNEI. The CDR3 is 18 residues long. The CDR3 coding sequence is TGTGCCAGCAGCTTTGGTCCCGACGGGACAGGGGCCGTCTACGACCAGTACGTC. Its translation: CASSFGPDGTGAVYDQYV.

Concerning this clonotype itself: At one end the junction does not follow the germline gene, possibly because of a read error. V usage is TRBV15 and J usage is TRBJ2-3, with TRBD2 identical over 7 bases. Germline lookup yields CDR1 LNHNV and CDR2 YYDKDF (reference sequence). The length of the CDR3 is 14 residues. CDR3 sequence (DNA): TGTGCCAGCAGCTTCCCGGGACTACCCGACGCGCAGTATTTT. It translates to CASSFPGLPDAQYF.

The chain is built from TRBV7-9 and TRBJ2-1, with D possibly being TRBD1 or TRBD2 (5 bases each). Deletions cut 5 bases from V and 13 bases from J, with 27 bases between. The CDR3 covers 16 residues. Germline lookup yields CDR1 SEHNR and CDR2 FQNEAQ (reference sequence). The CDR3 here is CASSLGPLREQYFQFF. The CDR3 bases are TGTGCCAGCAGCCTGGGACCCTTACGCGAGCAGTACTTCCAGTTCTTC. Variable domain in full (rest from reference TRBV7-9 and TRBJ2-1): DTGVSQNPRHKITKRGQNVTFRCDPISEHNRLYWYRQTLGQGPEFLTYFQNEAQLEKSRLLSDRFSAERPKGSFSTLEIQRTEQGDSAMYLCASSLGPLREQYFQFFGPGTRLTVL.

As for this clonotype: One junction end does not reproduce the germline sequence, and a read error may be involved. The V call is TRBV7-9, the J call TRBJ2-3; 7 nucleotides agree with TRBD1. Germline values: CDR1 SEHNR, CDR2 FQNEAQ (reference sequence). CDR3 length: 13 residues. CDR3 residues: CASGVGGSDMQYF. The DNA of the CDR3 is TGTGCCAGCGGGGTAGGGGGCAGCGATATGCAGTATTTT.

Written as DNA, the CDR3 is TGTGCCACCAGTGATCCCTCACTAGCGGGAGGCGCAGATACGCAGTATTTT. Translated: CATSDPSLAGGADTQYF. The chain joins TRBV24-1 to TRBJ2-3; 12 nucleotides match TRBD2. Germline CDR1 reads KGHDR; CDR2 reads SFDVKD. V shed 3 bases and J 4 bases; nucleotides not matched to a gene: 7. There are 17 residues in the CDR3.

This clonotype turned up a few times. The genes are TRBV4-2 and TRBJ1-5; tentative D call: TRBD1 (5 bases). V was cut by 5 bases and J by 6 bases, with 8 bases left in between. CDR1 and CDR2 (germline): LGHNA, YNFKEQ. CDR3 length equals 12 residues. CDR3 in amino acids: CASSRGTQPQHF. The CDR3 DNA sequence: TGTGCCAGCAGCAGAGGGACTCAGCCCCAGCATTTT.

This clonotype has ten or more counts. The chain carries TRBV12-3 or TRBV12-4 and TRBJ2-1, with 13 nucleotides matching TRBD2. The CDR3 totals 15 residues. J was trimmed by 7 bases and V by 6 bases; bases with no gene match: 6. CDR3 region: CASSHGLAGDNEQFF. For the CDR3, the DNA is TGTGCCAGCAGCCACGGACTAGCGGGAGATAATGAGCAGTTCTTC.

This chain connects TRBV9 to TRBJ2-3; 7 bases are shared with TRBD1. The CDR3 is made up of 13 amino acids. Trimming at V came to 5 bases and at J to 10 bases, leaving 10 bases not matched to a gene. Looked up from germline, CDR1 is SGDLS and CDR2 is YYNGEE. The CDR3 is CASREGGDTPQYF. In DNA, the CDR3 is TGTGCCAGCAGGGAAGGGGGCGATACTCCGCAGTATTTT.

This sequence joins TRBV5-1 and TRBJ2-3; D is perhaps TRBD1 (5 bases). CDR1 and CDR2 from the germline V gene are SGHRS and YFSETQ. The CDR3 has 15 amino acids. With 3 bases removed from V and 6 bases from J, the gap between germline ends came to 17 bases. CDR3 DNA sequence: TGCGCCAGCAGCTCCCGCAGGGATCAGCCCGATACGCAGTATTTT. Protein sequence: CASSSRRDQPDTQYF.

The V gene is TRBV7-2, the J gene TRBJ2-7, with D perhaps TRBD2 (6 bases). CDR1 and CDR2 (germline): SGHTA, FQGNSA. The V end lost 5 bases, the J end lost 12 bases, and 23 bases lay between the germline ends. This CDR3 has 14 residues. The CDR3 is CASSGGRIGGGAYF. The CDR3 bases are TGTGCCAGCAGCGGAGGGCGGATTGGCGGCGGGGCGTACTTC.

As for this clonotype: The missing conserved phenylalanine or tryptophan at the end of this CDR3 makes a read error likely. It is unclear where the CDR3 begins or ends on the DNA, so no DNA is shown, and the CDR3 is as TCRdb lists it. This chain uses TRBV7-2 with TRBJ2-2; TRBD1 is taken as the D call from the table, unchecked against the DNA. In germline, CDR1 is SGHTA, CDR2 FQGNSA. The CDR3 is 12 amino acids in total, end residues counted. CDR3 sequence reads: CASSLVPGPLIL.

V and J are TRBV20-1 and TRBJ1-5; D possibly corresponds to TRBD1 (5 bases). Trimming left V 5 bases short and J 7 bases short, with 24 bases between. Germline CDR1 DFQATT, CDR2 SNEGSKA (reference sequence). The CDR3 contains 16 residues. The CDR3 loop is CSALLAGGVNEQPQHF. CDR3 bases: TGCAGTGCTTTACTGGCGGGGGGAGTCAATGAGCAGCCCCAGCATTTT.

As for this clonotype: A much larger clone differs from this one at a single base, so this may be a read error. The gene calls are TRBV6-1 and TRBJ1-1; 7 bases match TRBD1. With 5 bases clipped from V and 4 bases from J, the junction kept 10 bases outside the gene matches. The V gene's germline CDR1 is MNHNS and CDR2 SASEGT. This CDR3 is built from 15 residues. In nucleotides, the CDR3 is TGTGCCAGCAGTCGCCGGGACAGCAAGAGCACTGAAGCTTTCTTT. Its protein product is CASSRRDSKSTEAFF.

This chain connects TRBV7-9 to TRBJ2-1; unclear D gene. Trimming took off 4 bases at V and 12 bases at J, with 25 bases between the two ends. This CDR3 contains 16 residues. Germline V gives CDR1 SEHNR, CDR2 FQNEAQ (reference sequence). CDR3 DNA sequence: TGTGCCAGCAGCTCTCAAGCAGGCGCCCGGAGCTTTGGGCAGTTCTTC. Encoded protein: CASSSQAGARSFGQFF. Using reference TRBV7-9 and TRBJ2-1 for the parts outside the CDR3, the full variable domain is DTGVSQNPRHKITKRGQNVTFRCDPISEHNRLYWYRQTLGQGPEFLTYFQNEAQLEKSRLLSDRFSAERPKGSFSTLEIQRTEQGDSAMYLCASSSQAGARSFGQFFGPGTRLTVL.

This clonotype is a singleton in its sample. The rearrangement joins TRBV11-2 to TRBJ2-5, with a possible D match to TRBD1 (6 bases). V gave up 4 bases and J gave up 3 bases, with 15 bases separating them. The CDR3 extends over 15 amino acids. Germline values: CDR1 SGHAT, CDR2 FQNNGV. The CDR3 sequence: CASSWGHGTKETQYF. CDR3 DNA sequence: TGTGCCAGCAGCTGGGGCCACGGGACAAAAGAGACCCAGTACTTC.

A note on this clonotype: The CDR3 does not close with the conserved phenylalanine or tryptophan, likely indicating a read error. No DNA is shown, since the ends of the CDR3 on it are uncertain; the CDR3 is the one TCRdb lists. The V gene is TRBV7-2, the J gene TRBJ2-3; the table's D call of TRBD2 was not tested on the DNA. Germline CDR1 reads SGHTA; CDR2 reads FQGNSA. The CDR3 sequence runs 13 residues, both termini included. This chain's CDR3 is CASSYGRAIYEQY.

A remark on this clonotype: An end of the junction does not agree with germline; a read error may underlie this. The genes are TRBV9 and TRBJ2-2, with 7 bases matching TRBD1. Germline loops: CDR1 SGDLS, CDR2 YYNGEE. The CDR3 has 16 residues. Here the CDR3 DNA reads TGTGCCAGCAGCGAAGGAGACAGGGTCGGCACCGGGCAGCTGTTTTTT. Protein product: CASSEGDRVGTGQLFF.

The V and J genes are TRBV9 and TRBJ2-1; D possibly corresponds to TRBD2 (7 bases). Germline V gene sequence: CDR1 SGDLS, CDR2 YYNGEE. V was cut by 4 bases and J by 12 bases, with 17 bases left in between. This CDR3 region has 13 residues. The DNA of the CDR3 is TGTGCCAGCAGCCCTAGGGGGGGGCGGGGGCAGTTCTTC. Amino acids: CASSPRGGRGQFF.

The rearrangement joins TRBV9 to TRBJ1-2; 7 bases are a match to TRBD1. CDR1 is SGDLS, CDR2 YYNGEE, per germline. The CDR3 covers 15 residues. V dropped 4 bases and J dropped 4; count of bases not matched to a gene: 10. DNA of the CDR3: TGTGCCAGCAGCTCGACGACAGGGTTGTCCTATGGCTACACCTTC. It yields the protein CASSSTTGLSYGYTF. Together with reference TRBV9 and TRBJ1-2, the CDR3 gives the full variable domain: DSGVTQTPKHLITATGQRVTLRCSPRSGDLSVYWYQQSLDQGLQFLIQYYNGEERAKGNILERFSAQQFPDLHSELNLSSLELGDSALYFCASSSTTGLSYGYTFGSGTRLTVV.

The CDR3, as DNA: TGTGCCAGCAGCCCCGGGCAGGGGCCCGACTATGGCTACACCTTC. Encoded protein: CASSPGQGPDYGYTF. The chain is built from TRBV11-1 and TRBJ1-2; perhaps TRBD1 as D (6 bases). The germline gives CDR1 SGHAT, CDR2 FQDESV (reference sequence). V was pared by 5 bases and J by 3 bases, with 16 bases between. The CDR3 has 15 amino acids.

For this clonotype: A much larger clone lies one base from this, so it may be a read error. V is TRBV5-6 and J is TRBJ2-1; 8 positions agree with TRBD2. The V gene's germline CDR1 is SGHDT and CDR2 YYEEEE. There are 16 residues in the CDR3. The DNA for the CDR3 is TGTGACAGCAGCTTTGAGAGGGGCGGGGGGAGCGATGAGCAGTTCTTC. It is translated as CDSSFERGGGSDEQFF.